Below, 7 T cell receptor beta chains from the same sample are listed, as sequenced in a study of blood T cell repertoires in COVID-19. The protocol was immunoSEQ multiplex PCR, while the TCRdb copy is restricted to in-frame clones and leaves out a portion. In the table there are approximately 190,000 clones, roughly 88% of which are singletons. Sequencing used peripheral blood. The origin of the receptors is a woman in her forties who had recovered from COVID-19.

This chain uses TRBV4-3 with TRBJ2-1; D perhaps matches TRBD2 (7 bases). The CDR3 spans 15 residues. V was pared by 2 bases and J by 8 bases, with 16 bases between. Germline V CDR1 and CDR2: LGHNA, YSLEER. The DNA for the CDR3 is TGCGCCAGCAGCCAAAACTGGGGGGCGGGGGATGAGCAGTTCTTC. Its translation is CASSQNWGAGDEQFF.

J is TRBJ2-7 and V is TRBV28; maybe TRBD2 (6 bases). Looked up from germline, CDR1 is MDHEN and CDR2 is SYDVKM. This CDR3 has 15 residues. V was clipped by 6 bases and J by 2 bases, with 17 bases between them. The CDR3 DNA is TGTGCCAGCAGCCCCTCCGGCGGGAAGGCCTACGAGCAGTACTTC. Its protein product is CASSPSGGKAYEQYF.

The chain has TRBV19 and TRBJ1-1; D is ambiguous. V was cut by 5 bases and J by 3 bases, with 10 bases left in between. The CDR3 is 13 amino acids. CDR1 and CDR2 from the germline V gene are LNHDA and SQIVND (reference sequence). The CDR3 DNA reads TGTGCCAGTAGTCGTGTAGGAGACACTGAAGCTTTCTTT. It codes for CASSRVGDTEAFF.

The chain joins TRBV7-2 to TRBJ2-7; TRBD2 matches at 11 bases. Looked up from germline, CDR1 is SGHTA and CDR2 is FQGNSA. The CDR3 has 14 residues. Unmatched junction bases numbered 7, after V lost 6 bases and J lost 6 bases. The CDR3 nucleotides read TGTGCCAGCAGACCAACTAGCGGGAGTCTCGAGCAGTACTTC. Its translation is CASRPTSGSLEQYF.

This clone has a handful of counts. V is TRBV2 and J is TRBJ1-5; 7 bases are a match to TRBD1. The CDR3 extends over 17 amino acids. The V gene end was trimmed by 6 bases and the J gene end by 0 bases; junction bases not matched to a gene: 11. Germline lookup yields CDR1 SNHLY and CDR2 FYNNEI. CDR3 residues: CASRKGAGGNSNQPQHF. CDR3 sequence (DNA): TGTGCCAGCAGGAAGGGGGCAGGGGGGAATAGCAATCAGCCCCAGCATTTT.

The chain links TRBV27 to TRBJ2-7; 10 nucleotides match TRBD2. CDR1 MNHEY and CDR2 SMNVEV come from the germline V gene (reference sequence). V lost 6 bases and J lost 10; bases outside the gene matches: 12. This CDR3 is built from 14 residues. The CDR3 sequence: CASRRTSGSPAQYF. The DNA for the CDR3 is TGTGCCAGCAGGCGGACTAGCGGTTCCCCGGCCCAGTACTTC.

The chain uses TRBV28 and TRBJ2-1; maybe TRBD1 (6 bases). Trimming took 4 bases from V and 8 from J, leaving 12 bases between them. The CDR3 is made up of 13 amino acids. Germline values: CDR1 MDHEN, CDR2 SYDVKM. The DNA of the CDR3 is TGTGCCAGCAGTTCGACAGGTCGGGATGAGCAGTTCTTC. Protein sequence: CASSSTGRDEQFF.